This T cell receptor beta chain was sequenced for a study of CD8 T cells in ankylosing spondylitis. Study results and limitations: Blood from ankylosing spondylitis patients appeared to carry a characteristic roughly eight-variant TCR beta motif.

In the case of this clonotype: Its target is unknown.

Germline V CDR1 and CDR2: LNHNV, YYDKDF (reference sequence). The CDR3 extends over 14 amino acids. Trimming cost V 5 bases and J 6 bases; bases outside gene matches: 8. Quantitative 5'-RACE with molecular barcodes was used to make the TCR beta libraries. Using its own MiXCR run on the 5' RACE reads, TCRdb lists one record per CDR3 protein. The sample has 300,000 to 350,000 distinct CDR3 sequences; approximately 15% are singletons. Sample: blood, either unsorted or a sorted T cell fraction (not recorded which). The chain uses TRBV15 and TRBJ2-3; TRBD2 matches at 7 bases. This clonotype originated in a male donor with ankylosing spondylitis or in good health (not recorded which). The CDR3 reads CATSLGEGRDTQYF. DNA for the CDR3: TGTGCCACCAGCCTGGGGGAGGGCCGGGATACGCAGTATTTT.